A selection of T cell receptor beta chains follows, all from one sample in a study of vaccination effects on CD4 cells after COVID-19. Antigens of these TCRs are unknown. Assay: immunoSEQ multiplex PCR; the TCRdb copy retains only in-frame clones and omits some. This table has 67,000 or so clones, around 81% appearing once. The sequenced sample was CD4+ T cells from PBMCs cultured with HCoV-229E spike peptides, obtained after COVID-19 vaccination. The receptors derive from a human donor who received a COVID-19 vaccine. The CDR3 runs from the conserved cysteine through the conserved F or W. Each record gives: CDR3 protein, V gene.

CASSEMTARDGYTF TRBV2
CASSFSRPGYTF TRBV12-3/TRBV12-4
CASSLVGQNNEQFF TRBV4-2
CASSPGGWSYNSPLHF TRBV5-8
CAWRHSNYGYTF TRBV30
CASRADIATEAFF TRBV25-1
CATSDPTHSGETQYF TRBV24-1
CASSLKRERRAFF TRBV28
CSADGGPRGLTDTQYF TRBV29-1
CASSIGRGNGRGYTF TRBV19
CASSLVAGGTADTQYF TRBV5-1